Many counts were recorded for the clone carrying this T cell receptor (beta chain). The CDR3 loop spans 16 amino acids. TCRdb re-derived calls from the 5' RACE reads in MiXCR, one entry per CDR3 protein. The sample carries fewer than 75,000 distinct CDR3 sequences, 16% recorded once. The data were obtained in a study of T cells of healthy individuals. This chain links TRBV21-1 with TRBJ1-2; the table's D call, TRBD1, was not checked against the DNA. TRBV21-1 is recorded as a pseudogene. The origin of this receptor is a human donor in good health. The CDR3 nucleotides are TGTGCCAGCAGCAAAGCGCAAGGACACCGGTGGGCTGGCTACACCTTC. It translates to CASSKAQGHRWAGYTF.